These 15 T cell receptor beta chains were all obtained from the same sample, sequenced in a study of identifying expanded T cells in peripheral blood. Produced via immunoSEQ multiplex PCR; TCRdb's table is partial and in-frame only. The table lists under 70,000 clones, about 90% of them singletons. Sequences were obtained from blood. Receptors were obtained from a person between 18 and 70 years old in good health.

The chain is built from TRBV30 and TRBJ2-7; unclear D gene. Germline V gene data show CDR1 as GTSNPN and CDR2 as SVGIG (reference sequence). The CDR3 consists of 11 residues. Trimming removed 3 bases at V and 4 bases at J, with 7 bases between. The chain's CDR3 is CAWSPGYEQYF. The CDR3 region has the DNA TGTGCCTGGAGCCCCGGGTACGAGCAGTACTTC. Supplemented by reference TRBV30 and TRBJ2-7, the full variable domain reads SQTIHQWPATLVQPVGSPLSLECTVEGTSNPNLYWYRQAAGRGLQLLFYSVGIGQISSEVPQNLSASRPQDRQFILSSKKLLLSDSGFYLCAWSPGYEQYFGPGTRLTVT.

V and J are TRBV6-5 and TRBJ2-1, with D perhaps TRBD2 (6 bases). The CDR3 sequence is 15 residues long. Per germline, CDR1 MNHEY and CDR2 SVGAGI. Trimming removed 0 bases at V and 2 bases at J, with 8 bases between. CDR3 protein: CASSYSGLPYNEQFF. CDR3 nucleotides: TGTGCCAGCAGTTACTCCGGACTACCCTACAATGAGCAGTTCTTC.

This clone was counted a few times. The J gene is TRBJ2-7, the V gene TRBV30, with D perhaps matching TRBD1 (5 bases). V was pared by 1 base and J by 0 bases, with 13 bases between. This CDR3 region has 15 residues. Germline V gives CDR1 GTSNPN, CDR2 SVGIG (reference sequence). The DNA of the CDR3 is TGTGCCTGGAGTGGCCCGACAGTGATCTCCTACGAGCAGTACTTC. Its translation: CAWSGPTVISYEQYF.

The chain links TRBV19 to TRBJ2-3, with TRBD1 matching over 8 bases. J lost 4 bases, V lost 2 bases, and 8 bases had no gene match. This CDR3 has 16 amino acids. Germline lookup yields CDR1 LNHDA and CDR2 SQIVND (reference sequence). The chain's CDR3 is CASSIHGTGVADTQYF. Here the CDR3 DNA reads TGTGCCAGTAGTATACACGGGACAGGAGTCGCAGATACGCAGTATTTT.

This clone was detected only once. The chain's CDR3 is CASGGGARAKNIQYF. The CDR3 bases are TGTGCCAGCGGTGGCGGGGCCAGGGCCAAAAACATTCAGTACTTC. The J gene is TRBJ2-4, the V gene TRBV6-5; D possibly corresponds to TRBD2 (6 bases). Germline CDR1 MNHEY, CDR2 SVGAGI. CDR3 length equals 15 residues. Deletions cut 8 bases from V and 1 base from J, with 15 bases between.

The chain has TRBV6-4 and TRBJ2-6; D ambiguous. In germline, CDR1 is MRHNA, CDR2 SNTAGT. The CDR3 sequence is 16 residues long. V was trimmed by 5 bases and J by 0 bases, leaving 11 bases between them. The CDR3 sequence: CASSPDVASGANVLTF. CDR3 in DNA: TGTGCCAGCAGTCCCGACGTAGCCTCTGGGGCCAACGTCCTGACTTTC.

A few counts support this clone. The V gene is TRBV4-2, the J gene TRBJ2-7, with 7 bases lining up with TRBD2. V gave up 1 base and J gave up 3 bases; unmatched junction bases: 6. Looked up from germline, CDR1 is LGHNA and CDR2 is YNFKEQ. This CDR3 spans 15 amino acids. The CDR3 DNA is TGTGCCAGCAGCCAAGTTTTCGGGGGGTACTACGAGCAGTACTTC. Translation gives CASSQVFGGYYEQYF.

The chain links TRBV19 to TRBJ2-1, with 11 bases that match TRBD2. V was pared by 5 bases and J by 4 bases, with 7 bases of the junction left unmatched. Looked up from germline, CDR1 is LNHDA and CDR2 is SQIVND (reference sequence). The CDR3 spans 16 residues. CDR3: CASSPHGTSGYNEQFF. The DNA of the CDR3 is TGTGCCAGTAGTCCACACGGGACTAGCGGTTACAATGAGCAGTTCTTC.

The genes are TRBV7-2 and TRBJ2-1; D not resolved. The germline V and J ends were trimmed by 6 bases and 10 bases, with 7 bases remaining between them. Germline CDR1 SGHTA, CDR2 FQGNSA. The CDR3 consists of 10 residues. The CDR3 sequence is CASRSGEQFF. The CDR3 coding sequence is TGTGCCAGCAGGTCAGGCGAGCAGTTCTTC.

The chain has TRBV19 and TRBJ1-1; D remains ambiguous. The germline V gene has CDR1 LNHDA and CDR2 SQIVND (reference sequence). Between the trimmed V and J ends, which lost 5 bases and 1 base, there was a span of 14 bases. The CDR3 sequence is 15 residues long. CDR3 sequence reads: CASSPYPRRNTEAFF. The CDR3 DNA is TGTGCCAGTAGTCCCTACCCCCGCAGGAACACTGAAGCTTTCTTT.

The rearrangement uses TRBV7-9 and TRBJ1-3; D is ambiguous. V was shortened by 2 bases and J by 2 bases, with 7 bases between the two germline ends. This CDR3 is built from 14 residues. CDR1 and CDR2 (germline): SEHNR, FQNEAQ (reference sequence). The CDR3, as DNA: TGTGCCAGCAGCTTAATGACCCCTGGAAACACCATATATTTT. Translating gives CASSLMTPGNTIYF. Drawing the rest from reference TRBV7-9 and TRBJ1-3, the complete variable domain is DTGVSQNPRHKITKRGQNVTFRCDPISEHNRLYWYRQTLGQGPEFLTYFQNEAQLEKSRLLSDRFSAERPKGSFSTLEIQRTEQGDSAMYLCASSLMTPGNTIYFGEGSWLTVV.

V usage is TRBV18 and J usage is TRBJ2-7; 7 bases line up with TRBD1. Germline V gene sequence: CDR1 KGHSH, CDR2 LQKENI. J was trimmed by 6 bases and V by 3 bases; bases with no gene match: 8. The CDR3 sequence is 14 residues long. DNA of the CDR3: TGTGCCAGCTCACCGGACAGGAACCATGGCGAGCAGTACTTC. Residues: CASSPDRNHGEQYF. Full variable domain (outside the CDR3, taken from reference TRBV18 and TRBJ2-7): NAGVMQNPRHLVRRRGQEARLRCSPMKGHSHVYWYRQLPEEGLKFMVYLQKENIIDESGMPKERFSAEFPKEGPSILRIQQVVRGDSAAYFCASSPDRNHGEQYFGPGTRLTVT.

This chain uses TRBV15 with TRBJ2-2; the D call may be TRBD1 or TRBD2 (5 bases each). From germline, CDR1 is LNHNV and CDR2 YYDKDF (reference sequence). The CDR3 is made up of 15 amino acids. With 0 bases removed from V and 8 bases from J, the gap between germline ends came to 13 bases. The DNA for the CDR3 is TGTGCCACCAGCAGAGATGAGTTTGGGGGAGGGGAGCTGTTTTTT. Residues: CATSRDEFGGGELFF.

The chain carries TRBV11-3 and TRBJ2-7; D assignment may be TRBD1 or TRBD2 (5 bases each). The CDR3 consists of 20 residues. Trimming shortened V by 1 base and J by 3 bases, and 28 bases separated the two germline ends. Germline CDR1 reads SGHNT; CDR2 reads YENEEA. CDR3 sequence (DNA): TGTGCCAGCAGCTTAGTTCACGGGACCCAGGTTAAGGCGCCCGTCTACGAGCAGTACTTC. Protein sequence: CASSLVHGTQVKAPVYEQYF.

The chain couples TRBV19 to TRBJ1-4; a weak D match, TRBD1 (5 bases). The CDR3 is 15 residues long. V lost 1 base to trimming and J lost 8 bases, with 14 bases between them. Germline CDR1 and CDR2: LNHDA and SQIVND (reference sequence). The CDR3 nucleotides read TGTGCCAGTAGTATAGTAGCAGGGATGGCGGAAAAACTGTTTTTT. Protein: CASSIVAGMAEKLFF.